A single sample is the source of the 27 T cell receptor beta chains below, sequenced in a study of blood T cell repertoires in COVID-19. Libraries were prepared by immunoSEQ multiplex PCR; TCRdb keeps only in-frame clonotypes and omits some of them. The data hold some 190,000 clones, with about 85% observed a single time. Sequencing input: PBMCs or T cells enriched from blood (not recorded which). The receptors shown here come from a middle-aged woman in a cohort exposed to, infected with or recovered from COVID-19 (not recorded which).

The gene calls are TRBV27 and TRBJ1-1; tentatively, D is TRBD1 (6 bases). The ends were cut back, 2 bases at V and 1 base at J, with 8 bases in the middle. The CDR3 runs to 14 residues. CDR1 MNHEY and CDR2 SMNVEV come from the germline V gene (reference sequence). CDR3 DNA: TGTGCCAGCAGTTTAAGGACAGCGAACACTGAAGCTTTCTTT. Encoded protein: CASSLRTANTEAFF.

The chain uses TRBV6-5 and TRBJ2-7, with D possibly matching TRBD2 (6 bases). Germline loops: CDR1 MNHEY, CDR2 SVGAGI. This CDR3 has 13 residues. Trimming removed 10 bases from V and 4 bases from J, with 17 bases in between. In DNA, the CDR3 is TGTGCCAAACCTTCCGGGGGATCTTACGAGCAGTACTTC. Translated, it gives CAKPSGGSYEQYF.

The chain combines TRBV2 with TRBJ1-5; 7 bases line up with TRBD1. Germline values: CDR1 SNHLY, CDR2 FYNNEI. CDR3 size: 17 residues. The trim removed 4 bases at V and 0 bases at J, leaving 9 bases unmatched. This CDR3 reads CASSGQGSPISNQPQHF. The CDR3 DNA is TGTGCCAGCAGTGGACAGGGAAGCCCGATTAGCAATCAGCCCCAGCATTTT.

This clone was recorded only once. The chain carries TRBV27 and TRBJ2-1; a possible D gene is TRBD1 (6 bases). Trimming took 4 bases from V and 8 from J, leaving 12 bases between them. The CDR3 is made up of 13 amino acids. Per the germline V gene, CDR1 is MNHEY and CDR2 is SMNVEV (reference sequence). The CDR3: CASSWVGADEQFF. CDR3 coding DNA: TGTGCCAGCAGTTGGGTGGGGGCCGATGAGCAGTTCTTC.

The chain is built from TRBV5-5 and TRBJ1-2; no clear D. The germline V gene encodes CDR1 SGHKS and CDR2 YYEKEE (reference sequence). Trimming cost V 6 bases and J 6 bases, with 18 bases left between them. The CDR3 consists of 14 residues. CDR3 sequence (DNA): TGTGCCAGCAACCAAGACACGATTTCCGATGGCTACACCTTC. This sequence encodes CASNQDTISDGYTF.

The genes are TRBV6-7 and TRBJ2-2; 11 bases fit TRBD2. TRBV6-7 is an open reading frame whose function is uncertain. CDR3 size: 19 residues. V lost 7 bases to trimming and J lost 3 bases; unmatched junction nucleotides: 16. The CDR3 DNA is TGTGCCAGCACTCATTCACCACTAGCGGGAGTATCGGACACCGGGGAGCTGTTTTTT. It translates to CASTHSPLAGVSDTGELFF.

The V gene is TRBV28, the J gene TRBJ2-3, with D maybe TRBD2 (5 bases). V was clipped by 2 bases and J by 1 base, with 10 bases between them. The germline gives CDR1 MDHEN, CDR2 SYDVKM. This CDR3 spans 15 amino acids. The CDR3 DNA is TGTGCCAGCAGTTTAATCGGCGGGCGCACAGATACGCAGTATTTT. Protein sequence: CASSLIGGRTDTQYF. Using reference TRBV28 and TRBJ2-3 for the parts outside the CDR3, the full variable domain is DVKVTQSSRYLVKRTGEKVFLECVQDMDHENMFWYRQDPGLGLRLIYFSYDVKMKEKGDIPEGYSVSREKKERFSLILESASTNQTSMYLCASSLIGGRTDTQYFGPGTRLTVL.

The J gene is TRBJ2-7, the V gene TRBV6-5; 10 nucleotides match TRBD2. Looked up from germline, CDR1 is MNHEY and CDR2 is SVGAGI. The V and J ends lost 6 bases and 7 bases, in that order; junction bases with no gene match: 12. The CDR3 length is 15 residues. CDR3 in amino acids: CASSSTSGLRGEQYF. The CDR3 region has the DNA TGTGCCAGCAGCTCGACTAGCGGGTTGCGGGGGGAGCAGTACTTC.

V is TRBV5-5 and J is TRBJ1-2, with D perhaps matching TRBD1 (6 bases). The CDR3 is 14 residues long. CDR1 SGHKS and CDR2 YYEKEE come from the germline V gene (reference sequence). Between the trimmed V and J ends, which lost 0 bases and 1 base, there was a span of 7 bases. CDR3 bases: TGTGCCAGCAGCTTGGGACAGGTTAACTATGGCTACACCTTC. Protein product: CASSLGQVNYGYTF.

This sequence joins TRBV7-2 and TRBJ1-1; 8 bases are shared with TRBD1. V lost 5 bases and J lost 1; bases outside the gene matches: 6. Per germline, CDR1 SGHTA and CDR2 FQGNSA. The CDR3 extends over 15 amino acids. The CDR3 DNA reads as TGTGCCAGCAGCCCGTGGACAGGGAGGAACACTGAAGCTTTCTTT. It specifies CASSPWTGRNTEAFF.

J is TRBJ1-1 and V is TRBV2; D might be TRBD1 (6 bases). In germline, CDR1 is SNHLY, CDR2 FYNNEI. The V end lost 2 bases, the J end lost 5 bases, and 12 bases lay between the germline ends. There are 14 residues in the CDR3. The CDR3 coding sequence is TGTGCCAGCAGTGAAACGCAGGGGTTGACTGAAGCTTTCTTT. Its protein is CASSETQGLTEAFF.

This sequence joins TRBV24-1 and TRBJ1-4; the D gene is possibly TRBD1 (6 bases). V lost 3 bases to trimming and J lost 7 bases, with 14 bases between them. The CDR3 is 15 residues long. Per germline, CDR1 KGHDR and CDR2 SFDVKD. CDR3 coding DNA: TGTGCCACCAGTGATGGACTCACGACAGGTGAAAAACTGTTTTTT. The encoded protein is CATSDGLTTGEKLFF.

Here the CDR3 DNA reads TGTGCCAGCAGCTTAGCGCGCCGCCAAGAGACCCAGTACTTC. Amino acid sequence: CASSLARRQETQYF. This chain joins TRBV7-2 and TRBJ2-5, with unresolved D. Germline V CDR1 and CDR2: SGHTA, FQGNSA. V lost 0 bases and J lost 1, with 6 bases in between. The CDR3 is 14 residues long.

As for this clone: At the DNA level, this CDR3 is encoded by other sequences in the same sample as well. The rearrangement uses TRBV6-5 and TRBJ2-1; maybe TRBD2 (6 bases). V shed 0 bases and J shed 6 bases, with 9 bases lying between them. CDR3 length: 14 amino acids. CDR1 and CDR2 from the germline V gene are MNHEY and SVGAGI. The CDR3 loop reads CASSYSGGSNEQFF. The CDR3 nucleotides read TGTGCCAGCAGTTACTCCGGGGGTAGCAATGAGCAGTTCTTC.

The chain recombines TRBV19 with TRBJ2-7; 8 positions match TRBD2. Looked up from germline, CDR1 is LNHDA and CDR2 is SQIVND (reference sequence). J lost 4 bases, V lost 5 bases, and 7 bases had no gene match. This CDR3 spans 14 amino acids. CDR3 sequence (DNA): TGTGCCAGTAGTGTGAGCGGGGGAATATACGAGCAGTACTTC. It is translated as CASSVSGGIYEQYF.

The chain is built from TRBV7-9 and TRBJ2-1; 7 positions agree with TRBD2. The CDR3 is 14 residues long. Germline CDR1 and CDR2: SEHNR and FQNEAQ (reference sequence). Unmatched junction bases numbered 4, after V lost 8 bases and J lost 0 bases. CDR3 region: CASEGGSSYNEQFF. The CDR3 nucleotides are TGTGCCAGCGAAGGCGGGAGCTCCTACAATGAGCAGTTCTTC. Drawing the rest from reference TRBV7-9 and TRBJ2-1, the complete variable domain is DTGVSQNPRHKITKRGQNVTFRCDPISEHNRLYWYRQTLGQGPEFLTYFQNEAQLEKSRLLSDRFSAERPKGSFSTLEIQRTEQGDSAMYLCASEGGSSYNEQFFGPGTRLTVL.

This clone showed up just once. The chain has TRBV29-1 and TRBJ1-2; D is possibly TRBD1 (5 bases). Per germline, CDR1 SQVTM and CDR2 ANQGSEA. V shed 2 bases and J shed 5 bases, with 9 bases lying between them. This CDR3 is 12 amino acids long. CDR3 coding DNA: TGCAGCGTTGAAAGGGGAAGGTATGGCTACACCTTC. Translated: CSVERGRYGYTF.

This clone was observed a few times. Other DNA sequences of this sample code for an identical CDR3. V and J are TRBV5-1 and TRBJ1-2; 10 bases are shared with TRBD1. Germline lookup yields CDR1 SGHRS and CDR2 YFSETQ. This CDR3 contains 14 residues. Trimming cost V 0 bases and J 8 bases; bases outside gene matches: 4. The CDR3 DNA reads TGCGCCAGCAGCTTGGAGGGACAGGGGAGAGGCTACACCTTC. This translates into CASSLEGQGRGYTF.

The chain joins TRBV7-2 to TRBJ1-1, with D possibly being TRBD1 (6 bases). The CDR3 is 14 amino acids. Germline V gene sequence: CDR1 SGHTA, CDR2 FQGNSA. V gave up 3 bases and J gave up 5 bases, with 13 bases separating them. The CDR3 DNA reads TGTGCCAGCAGCTTGGGGGGGCGCGGTACTGAAGCTTTCTTT. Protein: CASSLGGRGTEAFF.

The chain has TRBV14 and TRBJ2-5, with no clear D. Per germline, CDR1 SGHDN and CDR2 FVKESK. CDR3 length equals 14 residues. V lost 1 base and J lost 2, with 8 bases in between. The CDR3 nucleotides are TGTGCCAGCAGCCAAGGAAGAGATCAAGAGACCCAGTACTTC. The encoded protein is CASSQGRDQETQYF.

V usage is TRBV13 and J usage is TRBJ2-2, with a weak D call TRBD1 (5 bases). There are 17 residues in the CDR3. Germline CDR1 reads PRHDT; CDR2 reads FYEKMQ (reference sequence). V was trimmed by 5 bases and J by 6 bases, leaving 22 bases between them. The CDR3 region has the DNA TGTGCCAGCAGCCCTCAGGGTGGACGGTTCCTCCCCGGGGAGCTGTTTTTT. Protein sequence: CASSPQGGRFLPGELFF.

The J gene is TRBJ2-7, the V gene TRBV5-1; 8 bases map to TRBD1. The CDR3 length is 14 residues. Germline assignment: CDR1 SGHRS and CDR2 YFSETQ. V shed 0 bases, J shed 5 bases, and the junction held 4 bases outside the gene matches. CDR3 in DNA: TGCGCCAGCAGCTTGGTGGACAGGGCTGACGAGCAGTACTTC. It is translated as CASSLVDRADEQYF.

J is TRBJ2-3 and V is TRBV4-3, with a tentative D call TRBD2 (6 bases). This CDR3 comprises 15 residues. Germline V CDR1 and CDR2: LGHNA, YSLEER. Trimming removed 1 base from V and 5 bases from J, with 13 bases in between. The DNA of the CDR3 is TGCGCCAGCAGCCAAGTTTTCCGCGGGGTAGATACGCAGTATTTT. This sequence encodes CASSQVFRGVDTQYF.

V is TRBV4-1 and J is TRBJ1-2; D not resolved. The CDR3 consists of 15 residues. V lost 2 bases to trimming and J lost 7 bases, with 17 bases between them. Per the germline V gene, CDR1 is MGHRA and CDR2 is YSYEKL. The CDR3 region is CASSQPGVWEGGYTF. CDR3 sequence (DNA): TGCGCCAGCAGCCAACCGGGAGTTTGGGAAGGTGGCTACACCTTC.

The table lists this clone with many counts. CDR3 sequence (DNA): TGTGCCAGCAGCCGAGACGAGTGGCGGGGCTACACCTTC. It is translated as CASSRDEWRGYTF. The rearrangement uses TRBV11-2 and TRBJ1-2, with unresolved D. From germline, CDR1 is SGHAT and CDR2 FQNNGV. V lost 5 bases and J 8 bases, leaving 15 bases between the germline ends. CDR3 length: 13 residues.

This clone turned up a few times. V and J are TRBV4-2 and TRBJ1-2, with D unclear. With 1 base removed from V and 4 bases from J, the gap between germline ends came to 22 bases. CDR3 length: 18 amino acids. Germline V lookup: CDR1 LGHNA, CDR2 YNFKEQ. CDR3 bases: TGTGCCAGCAGCCAAGTCTCGGGGTCCTCCGGACCTTTCTATGGCTACACCTTC. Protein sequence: CASSQVSGSSGPFYGYTF.

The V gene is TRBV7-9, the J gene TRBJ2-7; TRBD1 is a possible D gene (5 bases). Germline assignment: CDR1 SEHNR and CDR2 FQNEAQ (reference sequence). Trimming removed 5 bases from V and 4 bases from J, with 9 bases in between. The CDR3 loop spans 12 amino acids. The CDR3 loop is CASSHGHYEQYF. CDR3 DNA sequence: TGTGCCAGCAGCCACGGACATTACGAGCAGTACTTC.